The clone carrying this T cell receptor (beta chain) was counted at least ten times. Its antigen is still unknown. V shed 6 bases, J shed 0 bases, and the junction held 10 bases outside the gene matches. This CDR3 has 18 residues. CDR1 and CDR2 from the germline V gene are SNHLY and FYNNEI. The data were obtained in a study of T cells after yellow fever vaccination. Study results and limitations: When the response was secondary, it was weaker but reached its peak faster, day 5 versus 15. Primary-vaccination clones mostly resurfaced post-booster (96% CD4, just under 90% CD8).

5'RACE template switching added a universal primer site and UMIs to TCR cDNA. MiXCR, run by TCRdb on the 5' RACE reads, gives a single entry per CDR3 protein. The data hold 250,000 or so distinct CDR3 sequences, with about 3.7% observed a single time. This material consisted of PBMCs, taken 15 days after the yellow fever booster vaccination. The receptor comes from a man between 18 and 29 years old who received the YFV17D yellow fever vaccine. This chain joins TRBV2 and TRBJ2-2, with TRBD2 identical over 10 bases. CDR3 nucleotide sequence: TGTGCCAGCAGCACCCGTCTCCTAGCGGGGGCGAACACCGGGGAGCTGTTTTTT. Amino acids: CASSTRLLAGANTGELFF.